Listed below are T cell receptor beta chains from one sample, sequenced in a study of shared clonotypes between healthy human individuals. Measured with immunoSEQ multiplex PCR; TCRdb has only the in-frame clones, and not every one. The sample holds roughly 450,000 clones, 70% to 80% seen once. The sequencing sample was made of PBMCs. These receptors all stem from a woman in her thirties or forties in good health. Some clones in this sample may be carry-over from other donors' samples. Both conserved end residues are part of each CDR3. A D gene is named only where the DNA matches it firmly. The listing skips clone size in some rows; elsewhere it reads once, few, many or a size class.

D	J	V	size	DNA	CDR3
.	TRBJ2-7	TRBV28	few	TGTGCCAGCAGTTCCCACGGGAGAAAGCCCTACGAGCAGTACTTC	CASSSHGRKPYEQYF
TRBD1	TRBJ2-6	TRBV5-1	.	TGCGCCCGCTGCAGCGGACCAACCCCGGGACAGATAACCTCTGGAGCCAACGTCCTGACTTTC	CARCSGPTPGQITSGANVLTF
TRBD2	TRBJ2-7	TRBV9	.	TGTGCCAGCAGCCCAACTAGCGCCTCCTACGAGCAGTACTTC	CASSPTSASYEQYF
TRBD1	TRBJ1-5	TRBV28	.	TGTGCCAGCAGTCCAGGGGGGAATCAGCCCCAGCATTTT	CASSPGGNQPQHF
.	TRBJ2-3	TRBV29-1	.	TGCAGCGTTGGGAAAGGACAGATCACAGATACGCAGTATTTT	CSVGKGQITDTQYF
.	TRBJ2-2	TRBV7-3	few	TGTGCCAGCAGCTTAAAGTGGGGCGGGGAGCTGTTTTTT	CASSLKWGGELFF
TRBD1	TRBJ1-2	TRBV19	once	TGTGCCAGTAGTCCTCAGGGGGACTCTGACTATGGCTACACCTTC	CASSPQGDSDYGYTF
.	TRBJ2-7	TRBV6-1	.	TGTGCCAGCAGTTCGTCGGGGGTCGACGAGCAGTACTTC	CASSSSGVDEQYF
.	TRBJ2-1	TRBV2	.	TGTGCCAGCAGTGACAGCGGACGCAATGAGCAGTTCTTC	CASSDSGRNEQFF
.	TRBJ1-2	TRBV20-1	once	TGCAGTGCTATAAATGGCTACACCTTC	CSAINGYTF
.	TRBJ2-1	TRBV6-5	once	TGTGCCAGCAGTTACTCCCCAAGCTCCTACAATGAGCAGTTCTTC	CASSYSPSSYNEQFF
.	TRBJ2-7	TRBV9	once	TGTGCCAGCAGCGTCGGGGCACTAGCTGGCGAGCAGTACTTC	CASSVGALAGEQYF
.	TRBJ2-7	TRBV7-8	few	TGTGCCAGCAGCGCACAATACGAGCAGTACTTC	CASSAQYEQYF
TRBD1	TRBJ1-4	TRBV28	.	TGTGCCAGCAGCCGGGACAGGAGGCACGAAAAACTGTTTTTT	CASSRDRRHEKLFF
.	TRBJ2-5	TRBV12-5	few	TGTGCTAGTGGGGTTGGAGAGACCCAGTACTTC	CASGVGETQYF
TRBD1	TRBJ1-2	TRBV5-4	.	TGTGCCAGCAGCCCGGGACAGTATGGCTACACCTTC	CASSPGQYGYTF
TRBD1	TRBJ1-1	TRBV7-9	.	TGTGCCAGCAGCGCACAGGGGGCGATTGATGAAGCTTTCTTT	CASSAQGAIDEAFF
TRBD1	TRBJ2-7	TRBV13	.	TGTGCCAGCAGCACCTACGGGACAGGGAAGGGCGAGCAGTACTTC	CASSTYGTGKGEQYF
.	TRBJ1-1	TRBV30	.	TGTGCCTGGAGGTGGGGGGGTCCGGTGGGGAGCACTGAAGCTTTCTTT	CAWRWGGPVGSTEAFF
TRBD1	TRBJ1-2	TRBV15	.	TGTGCCACCAGCAGAGGGACAGGGGCTAACTATGGCTACACCTTC	CATSRGTGANYGYTF
TRBD1	TRBJ2-1	TRBV29-1	.	TGCAGCGTTCCCGGGACAGGGGCCTACAATGAGCAGTTCTTC	CSVPGTGAYNEQFF
TRBD1	TRBJ1-2	TRBV9	.	TGTGCCAGCAGCGCTATAAAACCGGGACAGGGGGCGAGGGGCTACACCTTC	CASSAIKPGQGARGYTF
TRBD2	TRBJ2-2	TRBV4-2	.	TGTGCCAGCAGCCACCCACTAGCGGGAGATCCAAACACCGGGGAGCTGTTTTTT	CASSHPLAGDPNTGELFF
TRBD2	TRBJ2-1	TRBV4-2	.	TGTGCCAGCAGCCCCCGACTAGCGGGAGGGATCTACACCACTTCCTACAATGAGCAGTTCTTC	CASSPRLAGGIYTTSYNEQFF
.	TRBJ1-1	TRBV7-2	.	TGTGCCAGCAGCTTAGCGGCCTTTATTGATGAAGCTTTCTTT	CASSLAAFIDEAFF
TRBD2	TRBJ2-5	TRBV2	once	TGTGCCAGCAGACTACGACTAGCGGAGGGGGAAGAGACCCAGTACTTC	CASRLRLAEGEETQYF
TRBD1	TRBJ2-3	TRBV27	few	TGTGCCAGCAGTTTACAGGGGGCACGGACAGATACGCAGTATTTT	CASSLQGARTDTQYF
.	TRBJ1-1	TRBV5-4	.	TGTGCCAGCAGCCAACCGGGACCAACCTGGGGTGAAGCTTTCTTT	CASSQPGPTWGEAFF
TRBD2	TRBJ2-1	TRBV4-2	.	TGTGCCAGCAGCCAAGGACTAGCGGCTCGATACAATGAGCAGTTCTTC	CASSQGLAARYNEQFF
.	TRBJ2-3	TRBV5-1	.	TGCGCCAGCAGCTTGGGGCGGAGTAGCACAGATACGCAGTATTTT	CASSLGRSSTDTQYF
.	TRBJ2-7	TRBV7-9	once	TGTGCCAGCAGCTTGGTACAGGTCTCCTACGAGCAGTACTTC	CASSLVQVSYEQYF
TRBD1	TRBJ1-2	TRBV28	.	TGTGCCAGCAGTCTACAGGGGGCGCTGGGCTATGGCTACACCTTC	CASSLQGALGYGYTF
.	TRBJ1-6	TRBV30	.	TGTGCCTGGAGTGGGGGTATTACCGCTTCACCCCTCCACTTT	CAWSGGITASPLHF
TRBD1	TRBJ2-7	TRBV2	once	TGTGCCAGCAGTGTCGGACAGGGGATTAAGGGCTACGAGCAGTACTTC	CASSVGQGIKGYEQYF
.	TRBJ2-5	TRBV30	.	TGTGCCTGGAGTGTACAGACTGGCCAAGAGACCCAGTACTTC	CAWSVQTGQETQYF
.	TRBJ1-4	TRBV30	.	TGTGCCCTGACAGTCACTAATAATGAAAAACTGTTTTTT	CALTVTNNEKLFF
.	TRBJ2-1	TRBV5-4	.	TGTGCCAGCAGTTCCGGGCCCTCCACTTCCCTCACCCTCAATGAGCAGTTCTTC	CASSSGPSTSLTLNEQFF
TRBD2	TRBJ2-3	TRBV28	few	TGTGCCAGCAGTTCATCTAGCGGGACTTCCACAGATACGCAGTATTTT	CASSSSSGTSTDTQYF
TRBD2	TRBJ2-7	TRBV19	.	TGTGCCAGTAGTACGCCGGGACTAGCAGGCGAGCAGTACTTC	CASSTPGLAGEQYF
TRBD2	TRBJ2-1	TRBV5-1	.	TGCGCCAGCAGCTTGGGACTAGCAGGGACCAATGAGCAGTTCTTC	CASSLGLAGTNEQFF
TRBD1	TRBJ2-7	TRBV27	.	TGTGCCAGCAGGTGGACAGGGATTTCGAACGAGCAGTACTTC	CASRWTGISNEQYF
TRBD2	TRBJ2-1	TRBV28	.	TGTGCCAGCAGTCCCCCTGGGCTAGCGGGAGACAATGAGCAGTTCTTC	CASSPPGLAGDNEQFF
.	TRBJ2-7	TRBV6-5	.	TGTGCCAGCAGTTCGGGGGATCTCTCCTACGAGCAGTACTTC	CASSSGDLSYEQYF
.	TRBJ2-1	TRBV6-5	.	TGTGCCAGCCATAAGGCCTCCTACAATGAGCAGTTCTTC	CASHKASYNEQFF
.	TRBJ1-5	TRBV27	.	TGTGCCAGCAGTCCCCAAGGTGTGGGGGAGAGCAATCAGCCCCAGCATTTT	CASSPQGVGESNQPQHF
.	TRBJ1-1	TRBV18	once	TGTGCCAGCTCACCAAGTCCGGCTTGGGCTGAAGCTTTCTTT	CASSPSPAWAEAFF
.	TRBJ1-5	TRBV5-8	many	TGTGCCAGCAGCTTGCGTGCGGGGGATAGCAATCAGCCCCAGCATTTT	CASSLRAGDSNQPQHF
TRBD2	TRBJ2-5	TRBV28	few	TGTGCCAGCGCGGCGGCGGGAGGGAAAGAGACCCAGTACTTC	CASAAAGGKETQYF
TRBD2	TRBJ2-3	TRBV9	.	TGTGCCAGCAGCTCTCCGGGACTAGCGGGAAGCACAGATACGCAGTATTTT	CASSSPGLAGSTDTQYF
.	TRBJ1-5	TRBV18	.	TGTGCCAGCGCAGCGGGGGGAGGGCCTGGGCAGCCCCAGCATTTT	CASAAGGGPGQPQHF
TRBD1	TRBJ1-4	TRBV18	.	TGTGCCAGCTCGCCAAACAGGGGGGATGAAAAACTGTTTTTT	CASSPNRGDEKLFF
TRBD1	TRBJ1-1	TRBV5-4	few	TGTGCCAGCAGCCCCCCGGGACAGGGTTTTACTGAAGCTTTCTTT	CASSPPGQGFTEAFF
TRBD2	TRBJ2-6	TRBV5-4	.	TGTGCCAGCAGCCTAACAGCGGGAGGGTCCTCTGGGGCCAACGTCCTGACTTTC	CASSLTAGGSSGANVLTF
.	TRBJ2-7	TRBV6-1	.	TGTGCCAGCAGTGAAGCAGCCTATTATATCTACGAGCAGTACTTC	CASSEAAYYIYEQYF
.	TRBJ2-3	TRBV7-2	.	TGTGCCAGCACCAATGGGGTATCAGATACGCAGTATTTT	CASTNGVSDTQYF